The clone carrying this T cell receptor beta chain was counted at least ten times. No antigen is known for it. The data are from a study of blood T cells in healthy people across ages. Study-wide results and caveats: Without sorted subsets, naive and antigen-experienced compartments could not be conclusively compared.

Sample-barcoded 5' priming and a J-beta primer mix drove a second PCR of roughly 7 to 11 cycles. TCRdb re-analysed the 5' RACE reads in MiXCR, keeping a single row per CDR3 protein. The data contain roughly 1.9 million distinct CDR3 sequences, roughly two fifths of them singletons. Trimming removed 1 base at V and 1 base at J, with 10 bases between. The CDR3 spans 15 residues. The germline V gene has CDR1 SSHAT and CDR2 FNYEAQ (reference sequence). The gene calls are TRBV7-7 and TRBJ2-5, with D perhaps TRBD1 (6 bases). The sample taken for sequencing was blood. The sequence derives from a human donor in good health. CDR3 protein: CASSLGWGLQETQYF. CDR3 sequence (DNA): TGTGCCAGCAGCTTAGGGTGGGGGCTCCAAGAGACCCAGTACTTC.